The next 4 T cell receptor beta chains were all read from a single sample in a study of T cell changes during pregnancy in multiple sclerosis. Here immunoSEQ multiplex PCR was the method, and the copy in TCRdb shows in-frame clones only, minus some. The sample records about 70,000 clones, about 92% being singletons. The sequencing here drew on CD8+ T cells from peripheral blood mononuclear cells, taken in the third trimester of pregnancy. All receptors come from a female donor in good health, enrolled as a control in a pregnancy study.

The genes are TRBV4-2 and TRBJ1-1; D is uncertain. Germline CDR1 LGHNA, CDR2 YNFKEQ. The CDR3 contains 13 residues. V lost 0 bases, J lost 8 bases, and 10 bases lay in between. The CDR3 sequence: CASSQDKGGEAFF. The CDR3 DNA reads as TGTGCCAGCAGCCAAGATAAGGGAGGGGAAGCTTTCTTT.

The chain recombines TRBV7-9 with TRBJ1-1; 7 bases map to TRBD1. Germline-derived CDR1 and CDR2 are SEHNR and FQNEAQ (reference sequence). There are 14 residues in the CDR3. V dropped 3 bases and J dropped 4; count of bases not matched to a gene: 5. CDR3 coding DNA: TGTGCCAGCAGCTTGACAGGGTTGGGCACTGAAGCTTTCTTT. The encoded protein is CASSLTGLGTEAFF.

The gene calls are TRBV6-1 and TRBJ1-2, with TRBD1 matching 8 bases. Germline CDR1 reads MNHNS; CDR2 reads SASEGT. The CDR3 sequence is 13 residues long. The J segment lost 3 bases and the V segment lost 7 bases, leaving 4 bases of the junction unmatched. The CDR3 DNA reads as TGTGCCAGCACCTTACAGGGGGACTATGGCTACACCTTC. Protein product: CASTLQGDYGYTF.

This clone ranks as medium-sized. The genes are TRBV6-1 and TRBJ2-2; TRBD2 matches 12 bases. Germline values: CDR1 MNHNS, CDR2 SASEGT. The V and J ends lost 4 bases and 3 bases, in that order; junction bases with no gene match: 0. This CDR3 is 15 amino acids long. CDR3 sequence: CASSGLAGDTGELFF. The DNA for the CDR3 is TGTGCCAGCAGTGGACTAGCGGGGGACACCGGGGAGCTGTTTTTT.